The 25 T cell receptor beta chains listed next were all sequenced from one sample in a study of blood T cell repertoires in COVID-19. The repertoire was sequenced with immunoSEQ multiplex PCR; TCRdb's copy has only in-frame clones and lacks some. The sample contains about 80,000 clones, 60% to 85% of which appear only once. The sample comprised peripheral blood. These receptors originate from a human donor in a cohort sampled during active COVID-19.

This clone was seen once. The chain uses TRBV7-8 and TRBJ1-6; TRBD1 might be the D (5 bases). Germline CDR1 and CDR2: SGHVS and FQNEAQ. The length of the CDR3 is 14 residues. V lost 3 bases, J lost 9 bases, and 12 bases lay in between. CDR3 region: CASSLGQGGSPLHF. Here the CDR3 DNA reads TGTGCCAGCAGCTTGGGGCAGGGTGGTTCACCCCTCCACTTT.

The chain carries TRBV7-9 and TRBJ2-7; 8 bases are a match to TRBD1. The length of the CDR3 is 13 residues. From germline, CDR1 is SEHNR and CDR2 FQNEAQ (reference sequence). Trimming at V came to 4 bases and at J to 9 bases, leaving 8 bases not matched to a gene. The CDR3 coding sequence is TGTGCCAGCAGCTCCCAGGGGGCGCTAGGGCAGTACGTC. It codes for CASSSQGALGQYV.

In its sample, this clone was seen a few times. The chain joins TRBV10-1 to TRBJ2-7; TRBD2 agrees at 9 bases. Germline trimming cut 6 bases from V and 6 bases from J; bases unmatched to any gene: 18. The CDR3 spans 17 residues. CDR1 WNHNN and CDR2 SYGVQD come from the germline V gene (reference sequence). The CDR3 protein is CASRGALAGLRDPEQYF. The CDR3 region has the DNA TGCGCCAGCAGGGGGGCCCTAGCGGGACTAAGAGATCCCGAGCAGTACTTC.

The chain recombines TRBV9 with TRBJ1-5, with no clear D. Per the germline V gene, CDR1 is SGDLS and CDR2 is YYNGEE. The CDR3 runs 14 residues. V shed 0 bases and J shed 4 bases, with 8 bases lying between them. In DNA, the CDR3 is TGTGCCAGCAGCGTAGGGTACGGGAATCAGCCCCAGCATTTT. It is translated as CASSVGYGNQPQHF.

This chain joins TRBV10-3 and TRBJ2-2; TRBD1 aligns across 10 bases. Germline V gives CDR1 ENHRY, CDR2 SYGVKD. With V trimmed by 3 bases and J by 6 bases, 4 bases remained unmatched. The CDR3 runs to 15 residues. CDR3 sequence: CAISDPGQGPGELFF. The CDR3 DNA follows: TGTGCCATCAGTGACCCGGGACAGGGGCCCGGGGAGCTGTTTTTT.

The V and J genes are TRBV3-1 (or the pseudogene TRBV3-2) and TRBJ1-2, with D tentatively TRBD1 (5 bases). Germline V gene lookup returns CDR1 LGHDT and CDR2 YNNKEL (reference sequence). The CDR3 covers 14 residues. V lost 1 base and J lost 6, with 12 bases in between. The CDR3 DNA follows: TGTGCCAGCAGCCAAGGGCGGGGGGAGAATGGCTACACCTTC. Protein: CASSQGRGENGYTF.

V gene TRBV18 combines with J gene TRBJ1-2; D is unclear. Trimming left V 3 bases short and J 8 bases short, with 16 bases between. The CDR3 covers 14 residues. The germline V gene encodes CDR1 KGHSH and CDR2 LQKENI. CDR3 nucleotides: TGTGCCAGCTCACCCTGGGCTTCGTCCGACGGCTACACCTTC. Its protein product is CASSPWASSDGYTF.

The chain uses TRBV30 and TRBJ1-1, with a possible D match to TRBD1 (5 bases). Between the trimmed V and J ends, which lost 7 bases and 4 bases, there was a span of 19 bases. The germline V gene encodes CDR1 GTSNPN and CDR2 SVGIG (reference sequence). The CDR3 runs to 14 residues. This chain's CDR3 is CAFLQESQSTEAFF. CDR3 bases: TGTGCCTTCCTACAGGAGAGCCAGAGCACTGAAGCTTTCTTT.

The CDR3 DNA reads TGTGCCAGCCTTGGGGACAGCTGGAACACTGAAGCTTTCTTT. It translates to CASLGDSWNTEAFF. V gene TRBV2 combines with J gene TRBJ1-1; 7 nucleotides align to TRBD1. V shed 8 bases, J shed 1 base, and the junction held 7 bases outside the gene matches. Germline lookup yields CDR1 SNHLY and CDR2 FYNNEI. The length of the CDR3 is 14 residues. Filled out from reference TRBV2 and TRBJ1-1, the complete variable domain reads EPEVTQTPSHQVTQMGQEVILRCVPISNHLYFYWYRQILGQKVEFLVSFYNNEISEKSEIFDDQFSVERPDGSNFTLKIRSTKLEDSAMYFCASLGDSWNTEAFFGQGTRLTVV.

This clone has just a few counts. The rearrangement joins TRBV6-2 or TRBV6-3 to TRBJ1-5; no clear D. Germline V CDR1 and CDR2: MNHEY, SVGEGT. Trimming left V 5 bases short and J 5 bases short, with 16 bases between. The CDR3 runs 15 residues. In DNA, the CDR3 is TGTGCCAGCAGTCAACACCCAGATCATCATCAGCCCCAGCATTTT. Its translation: CASSQHPDHHQPQHF.

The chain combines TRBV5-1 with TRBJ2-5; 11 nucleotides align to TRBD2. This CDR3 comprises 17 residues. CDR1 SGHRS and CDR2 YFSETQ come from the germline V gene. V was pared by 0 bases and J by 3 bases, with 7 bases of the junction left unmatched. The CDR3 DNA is TGCGCCAGCAGCTTGGCGACTAGCGGGGCCCCCAAAGAGACCCAGTACTTC. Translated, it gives CASSLATSGAPKETQYF.

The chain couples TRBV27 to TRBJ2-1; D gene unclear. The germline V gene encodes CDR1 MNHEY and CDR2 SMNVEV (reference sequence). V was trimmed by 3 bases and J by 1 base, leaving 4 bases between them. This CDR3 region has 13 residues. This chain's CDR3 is CASSFQSYNEQFF. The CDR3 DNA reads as TGTGCCAGCAGTTTCCAGTCCTACAATGAGCAGTTCTTC.

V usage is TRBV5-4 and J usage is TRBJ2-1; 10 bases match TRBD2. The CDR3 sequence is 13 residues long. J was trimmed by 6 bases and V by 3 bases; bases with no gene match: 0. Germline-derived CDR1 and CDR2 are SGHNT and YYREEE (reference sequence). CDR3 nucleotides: TGTGCCAGCAGCTGGACTAGCGGCAATGAGCAGTTCTTC. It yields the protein CASSWTSGNEQFF. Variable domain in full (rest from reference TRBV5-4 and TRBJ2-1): ETGVTQSPTHLIKTRGQQVTLRCSSQSGHNTVSWYQQALGQGPQFIFQYYREEENGRGNFPPRFSGLQFPNYSSELNVNALELDDSALYLCASSWTSGNEQFFGPGTRLTVL.

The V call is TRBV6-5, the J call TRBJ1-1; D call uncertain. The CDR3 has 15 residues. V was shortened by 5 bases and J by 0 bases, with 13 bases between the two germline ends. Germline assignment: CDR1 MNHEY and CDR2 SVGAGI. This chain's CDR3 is CASSPLTGVNTEAFF. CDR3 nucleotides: TGTGCCAGCAGTCCATTGACCGGAGTGAACACTGAAGCTTTCTTT.

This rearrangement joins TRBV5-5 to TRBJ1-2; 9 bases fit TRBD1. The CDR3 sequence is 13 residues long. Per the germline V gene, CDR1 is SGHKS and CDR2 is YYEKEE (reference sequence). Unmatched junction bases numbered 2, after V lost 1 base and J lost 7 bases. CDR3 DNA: TGTGCCAGCAGCTTGACAGGGGGCTTTGGCTACACCTTC. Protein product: CASSLTGGFGYTF.

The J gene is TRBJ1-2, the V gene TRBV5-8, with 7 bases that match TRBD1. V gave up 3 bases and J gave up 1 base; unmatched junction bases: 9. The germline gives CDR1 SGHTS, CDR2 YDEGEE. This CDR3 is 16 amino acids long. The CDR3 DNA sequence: TGTGCCAGCAGCTCCGGGACAGCCAACTTTAACTATGGCTACACCTTC. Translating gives CASSSGTANFNYGYTF.

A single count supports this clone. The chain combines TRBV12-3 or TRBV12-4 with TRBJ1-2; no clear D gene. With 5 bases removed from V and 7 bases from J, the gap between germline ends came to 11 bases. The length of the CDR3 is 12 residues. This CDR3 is CASSQDPAGYTF. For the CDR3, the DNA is TGTGCCAGCAGTCAGGATCCGGCTGGCTACACCTTC.

For the CDR3, the DNA is TGTGCCAGCAGCTTTAGTACCTCTGGAAACACCATATATTTT. Translating gives CASSFSTSGNTIYF. The chain couples TRBV7-8 to TRBJ1-3; D remains unclear. The CDR3 is 14 residues long. The germline gives CDR1 SGHVS, CDR2 FQNEAQ. Trimming removed 3 bases from V and 0 bases from J, with 6 bases in between. The full variable domain, its missing parts supplied by reference TRBV7-8 and TRBJ1-3, is GAGVSQSPRYKVAKRGQDVALRCDPISGHVSLFWYQQALGQGPEFLTYFQNEAQLDKSGLPSDRFFAERPEGSVSTLKIQRTQQEDSAVYLCASSFSTSGNTIYFGEGSWLTVV.

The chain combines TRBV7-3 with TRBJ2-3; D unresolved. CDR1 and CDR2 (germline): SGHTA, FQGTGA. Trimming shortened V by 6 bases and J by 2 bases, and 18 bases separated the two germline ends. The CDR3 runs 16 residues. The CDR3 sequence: CASRPGSHPITDTQYF. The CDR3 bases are TGTGCCAGCAGGCCCGGTTCCCACCCAATCACAGATACGCAGTATTTT.

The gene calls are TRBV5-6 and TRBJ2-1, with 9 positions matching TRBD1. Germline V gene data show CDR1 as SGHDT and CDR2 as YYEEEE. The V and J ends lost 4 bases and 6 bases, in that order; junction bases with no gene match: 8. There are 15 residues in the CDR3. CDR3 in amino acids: CASSHGRTGANEQFF. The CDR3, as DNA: TGTGCCAGCAGCCACGGACGGACAGGGGCCAATGAGCAGTTCTTC.

The CDR3 sequence is CASSLGLAGGIETQYF. The CDR3 DNA reads TGCGCCAGCAGCCTAGGACTAGCGGGGGGGATCGAGACCCAGTACTTC. The chain links TRBV5-1 to TRBJ2-5; 15 nucleotides agree with TRBD2. Per the germline V gene, CDR1 is SGHRS and CDR2 is YFSETQ. V was pared by 4 bases and J by 5 bases, with 6 bases of the junction left unmatched. The CDR3 contains 16 residues.

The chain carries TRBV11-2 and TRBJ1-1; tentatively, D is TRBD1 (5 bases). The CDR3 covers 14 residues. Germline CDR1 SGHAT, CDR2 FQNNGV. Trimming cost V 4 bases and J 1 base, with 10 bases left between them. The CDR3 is CASSWGGQNTEAFF. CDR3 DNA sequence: TGTGCCAGCAGCTGGGGAGGACAGAACACTGAAGCTTTCTTT.

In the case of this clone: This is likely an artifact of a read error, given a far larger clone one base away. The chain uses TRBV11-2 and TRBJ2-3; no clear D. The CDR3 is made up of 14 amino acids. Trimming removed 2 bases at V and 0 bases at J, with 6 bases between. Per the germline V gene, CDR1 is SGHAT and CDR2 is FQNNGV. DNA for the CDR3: TGTGCCAGCAGCTTAAGCGCTAGCACAGATACGCAGTATTTT. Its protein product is CASSLSASTDTQYF. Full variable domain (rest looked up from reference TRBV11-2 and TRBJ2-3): EAGVAQSPRYKIIEKRQSVAFWCNPISGHATLYWYQQILGQGPKLLIQFQNNGVVDDSQLPKDRFSAERLKGVDSTLKIQPAKLEDSAVYLCASSLSASTDTQYFGPGTRLTVL.

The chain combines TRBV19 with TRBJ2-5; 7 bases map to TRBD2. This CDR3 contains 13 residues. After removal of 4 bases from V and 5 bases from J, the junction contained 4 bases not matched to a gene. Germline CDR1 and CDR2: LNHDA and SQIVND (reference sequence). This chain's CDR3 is CASSTMGGETQYF. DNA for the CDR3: TGTGCCAGTAGTACCATGGGGGGGGAGACCCAGTACTTC.

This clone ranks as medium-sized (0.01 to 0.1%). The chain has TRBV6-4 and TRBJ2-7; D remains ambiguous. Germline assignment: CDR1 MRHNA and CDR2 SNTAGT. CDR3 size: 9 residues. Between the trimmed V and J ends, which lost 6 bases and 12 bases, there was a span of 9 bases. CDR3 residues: CASRSDMYV. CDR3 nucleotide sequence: TGTGCCAGCAGGAGCGATATGTACGTC.